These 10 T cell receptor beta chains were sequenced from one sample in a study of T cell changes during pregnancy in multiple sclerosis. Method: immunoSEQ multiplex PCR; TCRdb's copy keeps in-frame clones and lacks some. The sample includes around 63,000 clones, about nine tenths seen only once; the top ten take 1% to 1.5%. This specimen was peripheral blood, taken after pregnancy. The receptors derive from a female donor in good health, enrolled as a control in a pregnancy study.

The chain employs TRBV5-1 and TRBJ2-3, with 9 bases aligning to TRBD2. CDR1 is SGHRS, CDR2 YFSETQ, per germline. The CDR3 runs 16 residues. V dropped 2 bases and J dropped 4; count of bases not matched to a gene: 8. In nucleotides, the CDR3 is TGCGCCAGCAGCTTACTTAGCGGGGGACTCCCAGATACGCAGTATTTT. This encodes CASSLLSGGLPDTQYF. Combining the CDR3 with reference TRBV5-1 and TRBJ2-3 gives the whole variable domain KAGVTQTPRYLIKTRGQQVTLSCSPISGHRSVSWYQQTPGQGLQFLFEYFSETQRNKGNFPGRFSGRQFSNSRSEMNVSTLELGDSALYLCASSLLSGGLPDTQYFGPGTRLTVL.

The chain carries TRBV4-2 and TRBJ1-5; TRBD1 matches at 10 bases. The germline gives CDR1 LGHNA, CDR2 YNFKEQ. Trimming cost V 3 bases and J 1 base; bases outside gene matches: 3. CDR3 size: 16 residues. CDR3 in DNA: TGTGCCAGCAGCCAGACGGGACAGGGGAGCAATCAGCCCCAGCATTTT. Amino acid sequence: CASSQTGQGSNQPQHF.

Here the CDR3 DNA reads TGTGCCAGCAGCGTAGATGGAAGGACAGGGATCTATGGCTACACCTTC. Amino acids: CASSVDGRTGIYGYTF. The chain has TRBV9 and TRBJ1-2; the match to TRBD1 covers 8 bases. With V trimmed by 0 bases and J by 4 bases, 8 bases remained unmatched. The CDR3 runs to 16 residues. Germline CDR1 is SGDLS and CDR2 is YYNGEE.

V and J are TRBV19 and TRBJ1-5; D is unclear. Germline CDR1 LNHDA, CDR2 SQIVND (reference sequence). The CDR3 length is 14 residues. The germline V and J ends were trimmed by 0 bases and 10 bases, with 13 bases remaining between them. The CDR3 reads CASSIDHRTPPQHF. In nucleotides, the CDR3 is TGTGCCAGTAGTATAGATCACAGAACCCCCCCCCAGCATTTT.

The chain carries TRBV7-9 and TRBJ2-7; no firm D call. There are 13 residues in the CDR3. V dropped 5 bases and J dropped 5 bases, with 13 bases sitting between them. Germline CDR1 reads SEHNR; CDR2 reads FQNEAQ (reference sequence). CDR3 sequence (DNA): TGTGCCAGCAGCCGAACGACTGCGGACGAGCAGTACTTC. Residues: CASSRTTADEQYF.

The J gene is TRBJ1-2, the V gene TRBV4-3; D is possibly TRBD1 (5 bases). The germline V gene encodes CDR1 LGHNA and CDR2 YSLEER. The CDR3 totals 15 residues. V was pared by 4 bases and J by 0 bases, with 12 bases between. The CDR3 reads CASSLARGANYGYTF. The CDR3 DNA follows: TGCGCCAGCAGCCTTGCCCGGGGGGCTAACTATGGCTACACCTTC.

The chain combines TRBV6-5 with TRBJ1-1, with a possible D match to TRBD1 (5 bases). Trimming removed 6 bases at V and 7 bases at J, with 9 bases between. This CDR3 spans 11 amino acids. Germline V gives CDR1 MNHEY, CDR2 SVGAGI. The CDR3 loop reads CASSRRGEAFF. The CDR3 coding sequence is TGTGCCAGCAGCAGGAGGGGTGAAGCTTTCTTT.

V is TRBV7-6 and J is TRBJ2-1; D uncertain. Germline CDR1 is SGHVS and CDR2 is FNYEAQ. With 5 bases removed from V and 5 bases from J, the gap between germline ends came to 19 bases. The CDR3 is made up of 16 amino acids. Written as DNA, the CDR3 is TGTGCCAGCAGCCTACCCCTAGAAAAGTCCCACAATGAGCAGTTCTTC. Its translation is CASSLPLEKSHNEQFF.

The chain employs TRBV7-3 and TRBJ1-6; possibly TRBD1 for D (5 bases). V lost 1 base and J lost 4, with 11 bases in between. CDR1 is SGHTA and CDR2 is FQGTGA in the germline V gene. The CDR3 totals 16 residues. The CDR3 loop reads CASSLRGRGYNSPLHF. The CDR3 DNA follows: TGTGCCAGCAGCTTAAGGGGGAGGGGTTATAATTCACCCCTCCACTTT. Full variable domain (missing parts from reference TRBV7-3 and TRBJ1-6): GAGVSQTPSNKVTEKGKYVELRCDPISGHTALYWYRQSLGQGPEFLIYFQGTGAADDSGLPNDRFFAVRPEGSVSTLKIQRTERGDSAVYLCASSLRGRGYNSPLHFGNGTRLTVT.

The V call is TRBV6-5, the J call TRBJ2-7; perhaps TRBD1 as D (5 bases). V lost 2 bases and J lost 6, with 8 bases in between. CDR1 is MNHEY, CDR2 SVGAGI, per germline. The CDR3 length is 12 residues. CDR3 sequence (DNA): TGTGCCAGCAGTTACCTAGGGGCCGAGCAGTACTTC. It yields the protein CASSYLGAEQYF.